The 21 T cell receptor beta chains presented below share a single source sample, sequenced in a study of blood T cells in healthy people across ages. Combining a sample-barcoded 5' primer with a J-beta primer mix, a second PCR ran for about 6 to 12 cycles. TCRdb analysed the 5' RACE reads with MiXCR anew, one entry per CDR3 protein. Of around 700,000 distinct CDR3 sequences detected, roughly 25% appear once; the ten largest clones hold roughly 9%. These same records also appear under a second study, on T cells of mothers and their children.

Sequencing was carried out using blood. Receptors were obtained from a boy between 10 and 17 years old in good health.

The rearrangement joins TRBV7-3 to TRBJ2-3, with 14 bases lining up with TRBD2. V dropped 5 bases and J dropped 3; count of bases not matched to a gene: 7. Germline CDR1 and CDR2: SGHTA and FQGTGA. This CDR3 is built from 17 residues. The CDR3 region has the DNA TGTGCCAGCAGCCCGGGACTAGCGGGGGTACCTACAGATACGCAGTATTTT. Translating it yields CASSPGLAGVPTDTQYF.

By sample fraction, this clonotype is medium-sized. The chain recombines TRBV7-2 with TRBJ2-5, with D possibly matching TRBD2 (5 bases). Germline V gene lookup returns CDR1 SGHTA and CDR2 FQGNSA. This CDR3 comprises 13 residues. Trimming removed 6 bases at V and 1 base at J, with 9 bases between. This CDR3 reads CASSFSGQETQYF. The DNA of the CDR3 is TGTGCCAGCAGTTTCAGCGGCCAAGAGACCCAGTACTTC.

This clonotype was seen a few times. The chain couples TRBV28 to TRBJ2-5; D might be TRBD1 or TRBD2, each matching 5 bases. Near its end, the DNA agrees better with TRBJ2-1, so the J call may be wrong. CDR1 is MDHEN, CDR2 SYDVKM, per germline. This CDR3 is built from 12 residues. CDR3 sequence: CASSHGGNEQFF. DNA of the CDR3: TGTGCCAGCAGTCATGGGGGCAATGAGCAGTTCTTC.

The rearrangement joins TRBV2 to TRBJ1-6; D is possibly TRBD1 (6 bases). CDR1 SNHLY and CDR2 FYNNEI come from the germline V gene. Trimming removed 6 bases at V and 7 bases at J, with 19 bases between. The CDR3 has 16 amino acids. CDR3 DNA: TGTGCCAGCAGGTCCACCACAGGGTCCCCGAATTCACCCCTCCACTTT. Protein sequence: CASRSTTGSPNSPLHF.

The CDR3 loop is CASSQILRGKAKNIQYF. In nucleotides, the CDR3 is TGCGCCAGCAGCCAAATCCTCAGGGGAAAGGCCAAAAACATTCAGTACTTC. The chain uses TRBV4-1 and TRBJ2-4, with a possible D match to TRBD1 (6 bases). CDR3 size: 17 residues. V shed 2 bases and J shed 1 base, with 15 bases lying between them. Germline CDR1 reads MGHRA; CDR2 reads YSYEKL.

V is TRBV28 and J is TRBJ2-7; D is undetermined. Germline V lookup: CDR1 MDHEN, CDR2 SYDVKM. The V and J ends lost 5 bases and 3 bases respectively, with 11 bases between them. This CDR3 has 13 amino acids. The CDR3 bases are TGTGCCAGCAGTGGCAAGGTGTACTACGAGCAGTACTTC. This encodes CASSGKVYYEQYF.

This clonotype was seen more than once but under ten times. J is TRBJ1-4 and V is TRBV12-5; unclear D gene. The germline CDR1 and CDR2 sequences are LGHNT and FRNRAP. The ends were cut back, 9 bases at V and 5 bases at J, with 10 bases in the middle. The CDR3 consists of 12 residues. CDR3: CASEDQNEKLFF. The CDR3 region has the DNA TGTGCTAGCGAGGACCAAAATGAAAAACTGTTTTTT.

The chain is built from TRBV20-1 and TRBJ2-6; D is tentatively TRBD1 or TRBD2 (7 bases each). Germline assignment: CDR1 DFQATT and CDR2 SNEGSKA (reference sequence). The CDR3 is 15 residues long. The V end was cut by 5 bases, the J end by 2 bases, with 13 bases between. This CDR3 reads CSAPGGEPGANVLTF. For the CDR3, the DNA is TGCAGTGCTCCAGGGGGGGAGCCTGGGGCCAACGTCCTGACTTTC.

DNA of the CDR3: TGTGCCAGCAGCTTAAGCAGGGGTGATTCACCCCTCCACTTT. It codes for CASSLSRGDSPLHF. J is TRBJ1-6 and V is TRBV7-3, with a possible D match to TRBD1 (6 bases). This CDR3 contains 14 residues. The V and J ends lost 1 base and 8 bases respectively, with 9 bases between them. From germline, CDR1 is SGHTA and CDR2 FQGTGA.

The genes are TRBV4-1 and TRBJ2-2; 14 bases fit TRBD2. There are 16 residues in the CDR3. V was pared by 2 bases and J by 13 bases, with 9 bases of the junction left unmatched. Per the germline V gene, CDR1 is MGHRA and CDR2 is YSYEKL. The CDR3 sequence: CASSQIPGLAGVALFF. The CDR3 DNA reads TGCGCCAGCAGCCAAATACCGGGACTAGCGGGAGTGGCGCTGTTTTTT.

This chain uses TRBV20-1 with TRBJ1-2; 7 nucleotides align to TRBD1. The V gene end was trimmed by 2 bases and the J gene end by 4 bases; junction bases not matched to a gene: 1. There are 12 residues in the CDR3. Germline lookup yields CDR1 DFQATT and CDR2 SNEGSKA (reference sequence). CDR3 sequence reads: CSARRTGYGYTF. CDR3 nucleotide sequence: TGCAGTGCTAGAAGGACAGGCTATGGCTACACCTTC.

This clonotype was detected only a few times. The chain has TRBV20-1 and TRBJ2-1, with a possible D match to TRBD2 (5 bases). The DNA end favors TRBJ2-7, so the J call may be wrong. Germline CDR1 and CDR2: DFQATT and SNEGSKA (reference sequence). The CDR3 sequence is 12 residues long. CDR3: CSASYGGYEQYF. CDR3 bases: TGCAGTGCTAGCTACGGAGGCTACGAGCAGTACTTC.

This clonotype occurred once. J is TRBJ2-1 and V is TRBV29-1, with D perhaps TRBD2 (7 bases). Trimming took 2 bases from V and 8 from J, leaving 16 bases between them. Germline CDR1 reads SQVTM; CDR2 reads ANQGSEA. The CDR3 sequence is 14 residues long. The CDR3 loop is CSVESGEGGHEQFF. The CDR3, as DNA: TGCAGCGTTGAATCGGGGGAGGGGGGCCATGAGCAGTTCTTC.

The chain uses TRBV6-1 and TRBJ2-7; D unclear. CDR3 length: 13 residues. V lost 2 bases to trimming and J lost 7 bases, with 12 bases between them. Germline V CDR1 and CDR2: MNHNS, SASEGT. The CDR3 DNA follows: TGTGCCAGCAGTGAACGTCCTAGTGGGGAGCAGTACTTC. It specifies CASSERPSGEQYF.

This chain connects TRBV6-6 to TRBJ2-5; D is uncertain. The V end lost 2 bases, the J end lost 5 bases, and 6 bases lay between the germline ends. The CDR3 spans 12 residues. Germline V gene sequence: CDR1 MNHNY, CDR2 SVGAGI (reference sequence). The CDR3 DNA reads TGTGCCAGCAGTTACGGGTCGGAGACCCAGTACTTC. Its protein is CASSYGSETQYF.

V usage is TRBV3-1 and J usage is TRBJ1-2; D is perhaps TRBD1 (6 bases). The CDR3 sequence is 14 residues long. V was trimmed by 5 bases and J by 2 bases, leaving 12 bases between them. Germline assignment: CDR1 LGHDT and CDR2 YNNKEL (reference sequence). This CDR3 reads CASSKGQRNYGYTF. The CDR3 DNA reads as TGTGCCAGCAGCAAAGGACAGCGCAACTATGGCTACACCTTC.

This clonotype occurred a few times. The CDR3 coding sequence is TGCAGTGCTGCCCTAGCGGGGGGATGGTACGAGCAGTACTTC. It encodes CSAALAGGWYEQYF. The chain combines TRBV20-1 with TRBJ2-7; TRBD2 agrees at 11 bases. This CDR3 spans 14 amino acids. The germline V gene has CDR1 DFQATT and CDR2 SNEGSKA (reference sequence). The V gene end was trimmed by 5 bases and the J gene end by 4 bases; junction bases not matched to a gene: 7.

The sample holds a few counts of this clonotype. The chain has TRBV6-1 and TRBJ2-1; 10 bases align to TRBD2. Looked up from germline, CDR1 is MNHNS and CDR2 is SASEGT. The CDR3 totals 17 residues. V lost 0 bases and J lost 3; bases outside the gene matches: 5. The CDR3 coding sequence is TGTGCCAGCAGTGAAGCTCTAGCGGGGGTCCGCTACAATGAGCAGTTCTTC. This encodes CASSEALAGVRYNEQFF.

With respect to this clonotype: The junction departs from the called germline gene at one end, perhaps through a read error. This chain joins TRBV20-1 and TRBJ2-3, with 7 bases lining up with TRBD2. CDR3 length: 15 residues. Germline assignment: CDR1 DFQATT and CDR2 SNEGSKA (reference sequence). CDR3 bases: TGTAGTGCTCTCCACGGGCTAGCGGTCACAGATACGCAGTATTTT. Its translation: CSALHGLAVTDTQYF.

The rearrangement uses TRBV24-1 and TRBJ2-3; 7 bases agree with TRBD2. Germline values: CDR1 KGHDR, CDR2 SFDVKD. The CDR3 contains 16 residues. V shed 4 bases and J 0 bases; nucleotides not matched to a gene: 6. In DNA, the CDR3 is TGTGCCACCAGTGACGCGCTAGCGGCTAGCACAGATACGCAGTATTTT. Protein: CATSDALAASTDTQYF.

The CDR3 nucleotides read TGTGCCAGCAGTTACTCTAGCGGGAGCGAAGAGACCCAGTACTTC. Its protein product is CASSYSSGSEETQYF. This sequence joins TRBV6-5 and TRBJ2-5, with TRBD2 identical over 9 bases. The CDR3 totals 15 residues. Germline loops: CDR1 MNHEY, CDR2 SVGAGI. With 0 bases clipped from V and 3 bases from J, the junction kept 2 bases outside the gene matches.